Listed below are T cell receptor beta chains from one sample, sequenced in a study of breast tumors, draining lymph nodes, adjacent tissues. TCRdb passed the multiplex PCR reads through MiXCR, listing each CDR3 protein once. The profile covers tens of thousands of distinct CDR3 sequences, with approximately 31% appearing a single time and 8.1% taken by the ten largest. Source material: axillary lymph node tissue. The receptors come from a female donor with breast cancer. Some clones in this sample may be carry-over from other donors' samples. The CDR3 runs from the conserved cysteine through the conserved F or W. D genes are given only for firm matches. Not all rows give a size; the values are once, few, many and, for expanded clones, a class.

TRBJ1-1,.,TRBV29-1,.,CSGTKTGMNTEAFF,TGCAGCGGAACAAAGACAGGAATGAACACTGAAGCTTTCTTT
TRBJ1-2,.,TRBV20-1,many,CSARVGQFGYTF,TGCAGTGCTAGAGTTGGACAGTTTGGCTACACCTTC
TRBJ2-1,.,TRBV7-2,many,CASSLAPGEDEQFF,TGTGCCAGCAGCTTAGCTCCGGGGGAGGATGAGCAGTTCTTC
TRBJ2-4,.,TRBV7-8,.,CASSQGGGGKNIQHF,TGTGCCAGCAGCCAGGGGGGCGGCGGCAAAAACATTCAGCACTTC
TRBJ1-1,.,TRBV19,many,CASRARDGGTEAFF,TGTGCCAGTAGGGCCAGGGACGGTGGCACTGAAGCTTTCTTT
TRBJ2-1,TRBD2,TRBV12-3/TRBV12-4,many,CASRPTSGDLTYNEQFF,TGTGCCAGCAGACCCACTAGCGGGGATCTCACCTACAATGAGCAGTTCTTC
TRBJ2-1,.,TRBV24-1,many,CATSDLPSVGNEQFF,TGTGCCACCAGTGATTTGCCCTCGGTGGGGAATGAGCAGTTCTTC
TRBJ1-5,.,TRBV12-3/TRBV12-4,many,CASSLAGSQPQHF,TGTGCCAGCAGTTTGGCAGGGAGTCAGCCCCAGCATTTT
TRBJ2-2,TRBD2,TRBV7-3,many,CASSYSGSDTGELFF,TGTGCCAGCAGCTATAGCGGGAGTGACACCGGGGAGCTGTTTTTT
TRBJ2-3,TRBD2,TRBV10-1,.,CASSDGTSGSALDTQYF,TGCGCCAGCAGTGACGGGACTAGCGGGAGCGCGTTAGATACGCAGTATTTT
TRBJ1-2,.,TRBV7-8,.,CASSLIQGRDGHTF,TGTGCCAGCAGCTTAATTCAGGGGCGTGATGGCCACACCTTC
TRBJ1-3,.,TRBV20-1,many,CSARSGKMRNTIYF,TGCAGTGCTAGGTCGGGGAAGATGAGAAACACCATATATTTT
TRBJ2-7,.,TRBV6-6,many,CASSPDSTEQYF,TGTGCCAGCAGCCCGGATTCGACCGAGCAGTACTTC
TRBJ2-5,.,TRBV6-2/TRBV6-3,many,CASRSGLPREETQYF,TGTGCCAGCAGGTCGGGACTTCCGAGGGAAGAGACCCAGTACTTC
TRBJ1-4,TRBD1,TRBV28,.,CASSPRTGGLEKLFF,TGTGCCAGCAGCCCCCGGACAGGGGGATTGGAAAAACTGTTTTTT
TRBJ1-2,.,TRBV4-2,many,CASRQAPVRSVDGYTF,TGTGCCAGCAGACAAGCACCGGTTAGGTCGGTAGATGGCTACACCTTC
TRBJ2-1,TRBD1,TRBV6-2/TRBV6-3,few,CASSSLWTGGHNEQFF,TGTGCCAGCAGCTCTCTGTGGACAGGGGGCCACAATGAGCAGTTCTTC
TRBJ2-1,.,TRBV29-1,few,CSAQSRGPSSYNEQFF,TGCAGCGCCCAGTCCAGGGGTCCGAGCTCCTACAATGAGCAGTTCTTC
TRBJ1-1,.,TRBV18,.,CASSLVPNTEAFF,TGTGCCAGCTCACTGGTACCGAACACTGAAGCTTTCTTT
TRBJ1-5,.,TRBV7-3,.,CASSSSGVCHTHDALCSNQPQHF,TGTGCCAGCAGCTCCTCTGGGGTTTGCCACACTCATGATGCACTGTGTAGCAATCAGCCCCAGCATTTT
TRBJ1-2,.,TRBV5-5,many,CASSWDGYYGYTF,TGTGCCAGCAGCTGGGACGGCTACTATGGCTACACCTTC
TRBJ2-5,TRBD2,TRBV7-3,.,CASSTSGAARETLYF,TGTGCCAGCAGCACTAGCGGGGCCGCGCGGGAGACCCTGTACTTC
TRBJ2-1,TRBD2,TRBV19,many,CASKTASGSYNEQFF,TGTGCCAGTAAGACCGCTAGCGGGAGTTACAATGAGCAGTTCTTC
TRBJ1-3,.,TRBV20-1,many,CSASRFGSISGNTIYF,TGCAGTGCTAGTCGGTTCGGCAGCATCTCTGGAAACACCATATATTTT
TRBJ2-2,.,TRBV2,many,CASGEGPGELFF,TGTGCCAGCGGGGAAGGTCCCGGGGAGCTGTTTTTT
TRBJ1-5,TRBD1,TRBV28,few,CASSIGQEANQPQHF,TGTGCCAGCAGTATCGGACAGGAGGCCAATCAGCCCCAGCATTTT